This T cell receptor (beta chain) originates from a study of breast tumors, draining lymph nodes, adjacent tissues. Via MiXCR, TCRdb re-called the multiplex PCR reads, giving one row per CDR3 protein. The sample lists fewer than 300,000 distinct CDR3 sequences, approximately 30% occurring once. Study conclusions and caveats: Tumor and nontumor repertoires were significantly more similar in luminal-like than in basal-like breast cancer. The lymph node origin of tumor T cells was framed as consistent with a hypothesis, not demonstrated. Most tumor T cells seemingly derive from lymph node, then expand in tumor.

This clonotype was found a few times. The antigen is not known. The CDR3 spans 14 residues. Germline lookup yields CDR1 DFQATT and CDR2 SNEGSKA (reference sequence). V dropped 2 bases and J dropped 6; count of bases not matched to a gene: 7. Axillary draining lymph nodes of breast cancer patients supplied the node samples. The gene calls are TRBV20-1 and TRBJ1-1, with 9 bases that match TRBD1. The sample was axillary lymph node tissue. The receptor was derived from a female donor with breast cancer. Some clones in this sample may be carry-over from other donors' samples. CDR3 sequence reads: CSARPGQGYSEAFF. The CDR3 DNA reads TGCAGTGCTAGACCGGGACAGGGATACTCTGAAGCTTTCTTT.